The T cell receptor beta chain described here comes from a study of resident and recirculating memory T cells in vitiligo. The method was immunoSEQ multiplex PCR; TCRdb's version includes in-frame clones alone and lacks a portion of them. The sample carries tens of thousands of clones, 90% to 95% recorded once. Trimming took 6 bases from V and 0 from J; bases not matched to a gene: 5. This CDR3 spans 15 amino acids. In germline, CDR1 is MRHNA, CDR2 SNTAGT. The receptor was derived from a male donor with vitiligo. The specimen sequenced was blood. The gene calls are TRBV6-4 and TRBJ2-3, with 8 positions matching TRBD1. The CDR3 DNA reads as TGTGCCAGCAGGGCCGGGACAGGTAGCACAGATACGCAGTATTTT. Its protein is CASRAGTGSTDTQYF.